This T cell receptor beta chain appears in the sequencing data of a study of OX40 agonist ivuxolimab in advanced cancers. Study information: The dose-escalation cohort was over 65% male, with a mean age of 60 years, ranging roughly 20 to 90. Study-level results: The specificity for antigen of the expanded peripheral T cells was not determined. Patients with a partial response at 0.1-3.0 mg/kg had among the lowest clonal expansion. The study found that CD8+ T cells averaged more expanded clones than CD4+.

The table lists this clone with a few counts. Its cognate antigen is unknown. Clones were sequenced by immunoSEQ multiplex PCR, and TCRdb holds only the in-frame ones, with some missing. Counted here are about 44,000 clones, about four fifths occurring once; the ten biggest clones make up 10%. Germline loops: CDR1 SGHRS, CDR2 YFSETQ. V was pared by 3 bases and J by 4 bases, with 7 bases of the junction left unmatched. The CDR3 is made up of 17 amino acids. The source was CD4+ or CD8+ T cells sorted from blood, collected in a trial of the OX40 agonist ivuxolimab. The rearrangement uses TRBV5-1 and TRBJ2-1; 13 bases align to TRBD2. This receptor was identified in an adult with an advanced solid tumor such as melanoma, head and neck, liver or kidney cancer. In nucleotides, the CDR3 is TGCGCCAGCAGCTCATCAGGACTAGCGGGAGTTTACAATGAGCAGTTCTTC. This sequence encodes CASSSSGLAGVYNEQFF.